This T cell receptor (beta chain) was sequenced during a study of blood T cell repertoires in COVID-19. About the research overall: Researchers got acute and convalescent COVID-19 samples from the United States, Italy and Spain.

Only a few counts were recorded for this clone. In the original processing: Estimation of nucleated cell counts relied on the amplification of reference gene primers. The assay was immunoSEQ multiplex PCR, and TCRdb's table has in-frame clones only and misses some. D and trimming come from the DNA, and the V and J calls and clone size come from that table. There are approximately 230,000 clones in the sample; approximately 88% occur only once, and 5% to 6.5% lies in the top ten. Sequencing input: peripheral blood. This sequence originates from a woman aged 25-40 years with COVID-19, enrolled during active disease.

The CDR3 DNA reads TGTGCCACCTCGGCTAGCGCATTCTACGAGCAGTACTTC. It codes for CATSASAFYEQYF. The chain uses TRBV19 and TRBJ2-7, with D possibly being TRBD2 (6 bases). Trimming left V 10 bases short and J 3 bases short, with 16 bases between. CDR1 LNHDA and CDR2 SQIVND come from the germline V gene (reference sequence). CDR3 length equals 13 residues.